This T cell receptor beta chain was captured in a study of read filtering for tumor transcriptome and immune sequencing (dated by TCRdb to 2020 to 2021). Regarding the research as a whole: The cohort had around 16 male and 11 to 15 female patients with a mean age of around 66 years, ranging from 47 to 80. Under revised international staging, eight or nine patients fell into R-ISS I, some 15 into R-ISS II and about 7 into R-ISS III. Whole-transcriptome libraries were prepared with the TruSeq RNA Access Library Prep Kit after DNase treatment. TCR-region mapped reads per sample ranged from about 3.5 to 10.27 million with IR-seq versus only roughly 80 to 1273 with RNA-seq. TCR repertoires obtained by targeted immune repertoire sequencing and by bulk whole-transcriptome sequencing performed on the same bone marrow samples were compared. One of the main goals was to work out a read-filtering strategy for immune repertoire data, in particular whether clonotypes backed by only a single read should be removed.

V has 4 bases trimmed and J has 5 bases trimmed; junction bases matching no gene number 4. Based on the germline V gene (reference sequence), the CDR1 and CDR2 sequences are WNHNN and SYGVQD. The CDR3 sequence holds 13 residues, the cysteine and phenylalanine included. Only CDR3 DNA is held: 39 bases, read in frame from base 1. Bone marrow was sampled from every patient at the time of active disease. Ficoll-Hypaque density gradient centrifugation was used to isolate the bone marrow mononuclear cells. Myeloma plasma cells were removed and CD138-negative cells were collected by negative selection after labeling with CD138 magnetic microbeads on a MACS separator. Purity of the isolated cells was checked by flow cytometry on an Attune NxT using CD138 antibodies. TRIzol reagent was used to extract total RNA, which was then quantified with a NanoDrop spectrophotometer. Paired RNA-seq and IR-seq were performed on the CD138-negative bone marrow sample of each patient.

Starting from 350 to 450 ng RNA, TCR libraries were constructed with the Immunoverse kit using molecular barcoded adaptors that cover the alpha/delta and beta/gamma chains. The same RNA used for transcriptome sequencing was used for TCR library preparation. Sequencing of TCR libraries was carried out on an Illumina HiSeq 4000 with 2 x 150 cycles. On the study's bioinformatics: Using MiXCR, which included quality filtering and error correction, TCR reads were aligned to human V, D, J and C references and then assembled into CDR3 clonotypes. The tcR package in R was used for analysis of clonotype counts and gene usage diversity. For inspection of raw mapping reads, RNA-seq reads were mapped by STAR aligner version 2.5.3a onto GRCh37 of the human genome. IR-seq fastq files were randomly downsampled with Seqtk 1.3 to test the effect of sequencing depth on detected clonotypes. The public reads were reprocessed in TCRdb via fastp at Q25 and MiXCR, keeping in-frame beta chains. Records with the same CDR3 protein are collapsed into one entry carrying the most frequent genes and DNA. TCRdb, rather than the study authors, made the V and J calls. The sample table lists 30,000 to 45,000 distinct CDR3 sequences, about 13% of them with a count of one. The leading ten clones occupy approximately 7% of the sample.

On the study overall, not on this receptor specifically: When single-read clonotypes were removed, the proportions of shared clonotypes in IR-seq and RNA-seq correlated more strongly. The sorted CD138-negative fraction was not purified T cells but a mixed bone marrow immune population. IR-seq captured clonotypes at much higher depth and more reliably than RNA-seq, and smaller IR-seq throughput sufficed to identify most shared clonotypes. In IR-seq, 80% to 85% of clonotypes but about 4% of total reads were represented by single-read clonotypes, whereas in RNA-seq, about 75% of clonotypes and about 46% of reads were represented by single-read clonotypes.

This clonotype was seen at least ten times. No cognate antigen has been identified for it. Per-base qualities were not stored, and no clone one base away is much larger. The receptor chain draws on TRBV10-1 and TRBJ2-7, with 8 middle bases fitting TRBD1. What was sequenced was a population of CD138-negative cells sorted from bone marrow. The intended sense of this specimen's cell subset or site label: bone marrow mononuclear cells depleted of CD138+ plasma/myeloma cells by negative magnetic selection. The clonotype was recovered from a donor at least 40 years old with multiple myeloma. The CDR3 reads as follows: CASSATGVNEQYF. The DNA sequence is TGCGCCAGCAGTGCGACAGGGGTGAACGAGCAGTACTTC.